This TCR beta chain emerged from a study of cytomegalovirus exposure and HLA in healthy donors. Broader study findings: The study found most TCR sequences rare, yet found some public TCRs in many donors.

The PCR employed 60 Vbeta primers together with 13 Jbeta primers. Profiled with immunoSEQ multiplex PCR; TCRdb holds only in-frame clones, not every one. The repertoire holds approximately 39,000 clones, with about 72% as singletons. Remarks on this clone: The antigen is not known.

V was pared by 10 bases and J by 6 bases, with 12 bases between. The CDR3 contains 12 residues. Germline V lookup: CDR1 MDHEN, CDR2 SYDVKM. The sequence came from a man aged 25-45 years in good health and CMV-seronegative. The specimen was PBMCs. J is TRBJ2-2 and V is TRBV28; D remains ambiguous. The CDR3 reads CATLETAGELFF. The CDR3 DNA reads as TGTGCCACCCTGGAGACTGCCGGGGAGCTGTTTTTT.